This entry lists 18 T cell receptor beta chains sequenced from one sample in a study of a mutant IDH1 vaccine in newly diagnosed glioma. Their recognized antigens are unknown. Data came from immunoSEQ multiplex PCR; TCRdb stores just in-frame clones and leaves some out. The data hold around 52,000 clones, with about 77% observed a single time. Time point denoted: week 5, during vaccination. The study gave 300 ug of mutant IDH1 20-mer peptide per vaccine dose, with topical imiquimod. The material sequenced was PBMCs, taken from a glioma patient whose treatment included an IDH1 peptide vaccine. The receptor set was obtained from a middle-aged woman with glioma.

V is TRBV6-6 and J is TRBJ1-1; D might be TRBD1 (6 bases). Germline V gene data show CDR1 as MNHNY and CDR2 as SVGAGI (reference sequence). V lost 0 bases, J lost 5 bases, and 10 bases lay in between. The CDR3 spans 14 residues. The CDR3: CASSYSQGLTEAFF. The CDR3 DNA sequence: TGTGCCAGCAGTTACTCACAGGGATTAACTGAAGCTTTCTTT.

This rearrangement joins TRBV5-1 to TRBJ1-4; D gene ambiguous. CDR1 is SGHRS, CDR2 YFSETQ, per germline. CDR3 size: 16 residues. The germline V and J ends were trimmed by 3 bases and 5 bases, with 17 bases remaining between them. CDR3 coding DNA: TGCGCCAGCAGCTCTCAACCAATGAGGCGCAATGAAAAACTGTTTTTT. Translating gives CASSSQPMRRNEKLFF. Based on the CDR3 plus reference TRBV5-1 and TRBJ1-4, the full variable domain is KAGVTQTPRYLIKTRGQQVTLSCSPISGHRSVSWYQQTPGQGLQFLFEYFSETQRNKGNFPGRFSGRQFSNSRSEMNVSTLELGDSALYLCASSSQPMRRNEKLFFGSGTQLSVL.

The chain uses TRBV7-9 and TRBJ2-5; no clear D gene. The V gene lost 1 base and the J gene lost 5 bases, with 8 bases spanning the gap. Germline CDR1 is SEHNR and CDR2 is FQNEAQ (reference sequence). This CDR3 is built from 13 residues. CDR3 DNA: TGTGCCAGCAGCTTAGGTTCAAGGGAGACCCAGTACTTC. Translating it yields CASSLGSRETQYF.

This chain connects TRBV15 to TRBJ1-1, with D uncertain. V gave up 0 bases and J gave up 5 bases, with 7 bases separating them. The CDR3 covers 13 residues. Per the germline V gene, CDR1 is LNHNV and CDR2 is YYDKDF (reference sequence). CDR3 protein: CATSRDWRTEAFF. The CDR3 region has the DNA TGTGCCACCAGCAGAGATTGGAGGACTGAAGCTTTCTTT.

This clone is a singleton in its sample. V gene TRBV6-5 combines with J gene TRBJ2-2, with no clear D. CDR3 size: 14 residues. V was cut by 5 bases and J by 8 bases, with 15 bases left in between. Germline values: CDR1 MNHEY, CDR2 SVGAGI. CDR3 in amino acids: CASSLNSPGGELFF. The CDR3 DNA reads TGTGCCAGCAGTCTGAACTCTCCTGGAGGGGAGCTGTTTTTT.

This sequence joins TRBV11-2 and TRBJ1-2, with 8 positions matching TRBD1. Trimming removed 5 bases from V and 7 bases from J; junction bases left unmatched: 15. The CDR3 runs 16 residues. Germline CDR1 is SGHAT and CDR2 is FQNNGV. In DNA form, the CDR3 reads TGTGCCAGCAGCCCTACGGCCTCAGGGGGCGCGGGTGGCTACACCTTC. It codes for CASSPTASGGAGGYTF.

This chain links TRBV7-9 with TRBJ2-1; D remains unclear. The CDR3 spans 11 residues. Germline V CDR1 and CDR2: SEHNR, FQNEAQ (reference sequence). Trimming shortened V by 2 bases and J by 13 bases, and 9 bases separated the two germline ends. This CDR3 is CASSLPWGQFF. The CDR3 DNA follows: TGTGCCAGCAGCTTACCGTGGGGTCAGTTCTTC.

The CDR3 DNA reads TGTGCCAGCAGTGAATATGGAGGGGGCACCTATGGCTACACCTTC. Its protein product is CASSEYGGGTYGYTF. The chain carries TRBV25-1 and TRBJ1-2; TRBD1 agrees at 7 bases. The germline V gene has CDR1 MGHDK and CDR2 SYGVNS. With 0 bases clipped from V and 4 bases from J, the junction kept 5 bases outside the gene matches. The CDR3 totals 15 residues.

Regarding this clone: Its ends do not fully match the called genes, so a read error is possible. The chain carries TRBV19 and TRBJ1-5, with TRBD1 matching over 7 bases. From germline, CDR1 is LNHDA and CDR2 SQIVND (reference sequence). This CDR3 comprises 14 residues. CDR3 loop: CASSALRGNRPQHF. The CDR3, as DNA: TGTGCCAGTAGTGCCCTCAGGGGGAATCGGCCCCAGCATTTT.

About this clone: Other nucleotide sequences from this sample produce the same CDR3. The chain has TRBV5-1 and TRBJ1-2; D is ambiguous. This CDR3 is built from 12 residues. CDR1 SGHRS and CDR2 YFSETQ come from the germline V gene. Trimming removed 0 bases from V and 6 bases from J, with 6 bases in between. In nucleotides, the CDR3 is TGCGCCAGCAGCTTGGAGGGCGATGGCTACACCTTC. Protein: CASSLEGDGYTF.

This clone has a handful of counts. The chain combines TRBV5-1 with TRBJ2-7; 7 bases fit TRBD1. Germline-derived CDR1 and CDR2 are SGHRS and YFSETQ. The CDR3 runs 12 residues. J was trimmed by 7 bases and V by 4 bases; bases with no gene match: 5. The CDR3 region has the DNA TGCGCCAGCAGCCGGACAGGACGAGAGCAGTACTTC. Translating gives CASSRTGREQYF.

The rearrangement links TRBV2 to TRBJ2-7; D ambiguous. V dropped 8 bases and J dropped 3 bases, with 14 bases sitting between them. Germline V gene lookup returns CDR1 SNHLY and CDR2 FYNNEI. The CDR3 runs to 13 residues. The DNA of the CDR3 is TGTGCCAGCCAAAAGGGCTACGGCTACGAGCAGTACTTC. It translates to CASQKGYGYEQYF. Full variable domain (remainder filled in from reference TRBV2 and TRBJ2-7): EPEVTQTPSHQVTQMGQEVILRCVPISNHLYFYWYRQILGQKVEFLVSFYNNEISEKSEIFDDQFSVERPDGSNFTLKIRSTKLEDSAMYFCASQKGYGYEQYFGPGTRLTVT.

The rearrangement joins TRBV13 to TRBJ2-7; possible D gene TRBD1, 6 bases. Germline lookup yields CDR1 PRHDT and CDR2 FYEKMQ (reference sequence). With 4 bases removed from V and 0 bases from J, the gap between germline ends came to 10 bases. This CDR3 region has 14 residues. This CDR3 reads CASSSRDNSYEQYF. The CDR3 nucleotides read TGTGCCAGCAGCTCCCGGGACAACTCCTACGAGCAGTACTTC. Complete variable domain (other parts from reference TRBV13 and TRBJ2-7): AAGVIQSPRHLIKEKRETATLKCYPIPRHDTVYWYQQGPGQDPQFLISFYEKMQSDKGSIPDRFSAQQFSDYHSELNMSSLELGDSALYFCASSSRDNSYEQYFGPGTRLTVT.

The rearrangement links TRBV4-1 to TRBJ1-2; unclear D gene. Per the germline V gene, CDR1 is MGHRA and CDR2 is YSYEKL. This CDR3 is 16 amino acids long. V dropped 2 bases and J dropped 2 bases, with 15 bases sitting between them. The CDR3 DNA sequence: TGCGCCAGCAGCCAACCTAGGTCGGATCCAAACTATGGCTACACCTTC. It translates to CASSQPRSDPNYGYTF.

This chain links TRBV19 with TRBJ2-3; D is unclear. V lost 5 bases, J lost 3 bases, and 9 bases lay in between. The germline V gene encodes CDR1 LNHDA and CDR2 SQIVND (reference sequence). The CDR3 totals 13 residues. In DNA, the CDR3 is TGTGCCAGTAGTCCCCTAATTACAGATACGCAGTATTTT. Translation: CASSPLITDTQYF. The full variable domain, in which reference TRBV19 and TRBJ2-3 provide the parts outside the CDR3, is DGGITQSPKYLFRKEGQNVTLSCEQNLNHDAMYWYRQDPGQGLRLIYYSQIVNDFQKGDIAEGYSVSREKKESFPLTVTSAQKNPTAFYLCASSPLITDTQYFGPGTRLTVL.

This clone was recorded once. The V call is TRBV6-6, the J call TRBJ1-1; TRBD1 aligns across 8 bases. V lost 6 bases and J lost 0; bases outside the gene matches: 6. This CDR3 has 15 amino acids. Germline assignment: CDR1 MNHNY and CDR2 SVGAGI (reference sequence). CDR3 sequence reads: CASRLLQGVNTEAFF. The CDR3 DNA sequence: TGTGCCAGCAGGCTCTTACAGGGGGTGAACACTGAAGCTTTCTTT.

The rearrangement joins TRBV29-1 to TRBJ2-1; D ambiguous. The germline V gene has CDR1 SQVTM and CDR2 ANQGSEA. This CDR3 is built from 13 residues. V was clipped by 3 bases and J by 10 bases, with 16 bases between them. CDR3 nucleotides: TGCAGCGTTGATACCCTCTCCAGAAAGGAGCAGTTCTTC. Translation: CSVDTLSRKEQFF.

The chain recombines TRBV15 with TRBJ2-3; TRBD2 might be the D (6 bases). Germline assignment: CDR1 LNHNV and CDR2 YYDKDF (reference sequence). This CDR3 has 13 residues. V was clipped by 8 bases and J by 0 bases, with 9 bases between them. The CDR3 coding sequence is TGTGCCACCGCGGAGGGAAGCACAGATACGCAGTATTTT. Protein sequence: CATAEGSTDTQYF.